The next 6 T cell receptor beta chains were all read from a single sample in a study of spatial heterogeneity in lung cancer. The sample's time point: blood taken at disease recurrence. Researchers sequenced whole RNA taken from tumor, nontumor lung or frozen PBMC without sorting. A single record per CDR3 protein comes from TCRdb applying MiXCR to the 5' RACE reads. The profile shows 9,000 or so distinct CDR3 sequences, roughly 4% of them singletons. The material was PBMCs, obtained at recurrence. Every receptor here comes from a female donor with early-stage non-small cell lung cancer.

This clonotype has a count of ten or more. This beta chain lies outside the target of a library built for alpha chains; its clone size means little. The genes are TRBV6-2 or TRBV6-3 and TRBJ1-5, with TRBD1 matching over 8 bases. CDR3 length: 13 residues. The V segment lost 7 bases and the J segment 5 bases; nucleotides outside the gene matches: 4. Germline assignment: CDR1 MNHEY and CDR2 SVGEGT. The DNA of the CDR3 is TGTGCCAGCACCGGACAGGGAGATCAGCCCCAGCATTTT. The encoded protein is CASTGQGDQPQHF.

This clonotype was seen repeatedly, ten times or more. This beta chain was picked up by a library intended for alpha chains and is off target, so its count carries little meaning. This CDR3 is CATLSREQGTEAFF. The CDR3 bases are TGTGCCACCCTAAGCCGGGAACAGGGCACTGAAGCTTTCTTT. The chain employs TRBV7-2 and TRBJ1-1; D might be TRBD1 (6 bases). The V and J ends lost 10 bases and 4 bases respectively, with 19 bases between them. The CDR3 consists of 14 residues. Germline V gene sequence: CDR1 SGHTA, CDR2 FQGNSA.

By share of the sample, this clonotype is medium-sized. This beta chain represents an off-target read in a library built for alpha chains; its size is of limited meaning. DNA of the CDR3: TGTGCCAGCAGTTTTCTCGGGGAGCTGTTTTTT. Encoded protein: CASSFLGELFF. This chain joins TRBV5-6 and TRBJ2-2; D is uncertain. Germline CDR1 is SGHDT and CDR2 is YYEEEE. V dropped 5 bases and J dropped 7 bases, with 6 bases sitting between them. The length of the CDR3 is 11 residues.

This clonotype occurred a few times. At one end, the junction sequence differs from germline, possibly due to a read error. This beta chain slipped into a library made for alpha chains as a stray read, so its size is not meaningful. This chain connects TRBV7-7 to TRBJ2-5, with D tentatively TRBD1 (9 bases). The CDR3 extends over 15 amino acids. Germline V gene lookup returns CDR1 SSHAT and CDR2 FNYEAQ (reference sequence). The CDR3 reads CASSLAGTGQETQYF. The CDR3 nucleotides are TGTGCTAGCAGCTTAGCGGGGACAGGGCAAGAGACCCAGTACTTC.

This clonotype was observed at least ten times. The size of this beta chain means little, since it is a stray read in a library made for alpha chains. The chain employs TRBV20-1 and TRBJ2-5; D is tentatively TRBD1 or TRBD2 (6 bases each). CDR3 length equals 15 residues. CDR1 DFQATT and CDR2 SNEGSKA come from the germline V gene (reference sequence). The V end lost 6 bases, the J end lost 0 bases, and 17 bases lay between the germline ends. The CDR3 DNA follows: TGCAGTGCACATAGGGGGGACTGGTACCAAGAGACCCAGTACTTC. Encoded protein: CSAHRGDWYQETQYF.

The table lists this clonotype with many counts. Within a library made for alpha chains, this beta chain is off target, and its count is uninformative. The rearrangement joins TRBV28 to TRBJ2-7; the D is unclear. Trimming took 7 bases from V and 0 from J, leaving 10 bases between them. This CDR3 contains 13 residues. The germline V gene encodes CDR1 MDHEN and CDR2 SYDVKM. The chain's CDR3 is CASIAKFSYEQYF. The CDR3 DNA is TGTGCCAGCATAGCCAAATTCTCCTACGAGCAGTACTTC.